These 32 T cell receptor beta chains were sequenced from one sample in a study of cytomegalovirus exposure and HLA in healthy donors. The PCR made use of 60 Vbeta and 13 Jbeta primers. Only in-frame clones appear in the TCRdb table, and some are missing; sequencing was by immunoSEQ multiplex PCR. The sample includes approximately 110,000 clones, approximately 76% of them seen just once. Sequencing used PBMCs. Receptors originate from a man aged 40-49 years in good health and CMV-seronegative.

J is TRBJ2-2 and V is TRBV9; D might be TRBD1 (6 bases). The CDR3 length is 15 residues. CDR1 and CDR2 from the germline V gene are SGDLS and YYNGEE. V was cut by 2 bases and J by 2 bases, with 10 bases left in between. The CDR3 DNA follows: TGTGCCAGCAGCGTTTTAGGGGGTAACACCGGGGAGCTGTTTTTT. Translation gives CASSVLGGNTGELFF.

The rearrangement joins TRBV19 to TRBJ1-5, with D tentatively TRBD1 (6 bases). Trimming took 2 bases from V and 7 from J, leaving 9 bases between them. From germline, CDR1 is LNHDA and CDR2 SQIVND (reference sequence). This CDR3 contains 13 residues. The CDR3 sequence is CASSIKGEQPQHF. CDR3 nucleotides: TGTGCCAGTAGTATAAAGGGGGAACAGCCCCAGCATTTT.

For this clone: Relative to the germline gene, one junction end is altered; a read error may explain this. V is TRBV7-9 and J is TRBJ1-4; D is possibly TRBD1 (5 bases). There are 15 residues in the CDR3. The germline gives CDR1 SEHNR, CDR2 FQNEAQ (reference sequence). The CDR3 region has the DNA TGTACCAGCACGCCATCCGGACACTCTAATGAAAAACTGTTTTTT. It yields the protein CTSTPSGHSNEKLFF.

V usage is TRBV18 and J usage is TRBJ2-7; 7 nucleotides align to TRBD2. CDR1 KGHSH and CDR2 LQKENI come from the germline V gene. After removal of 3 bases from V and 2 bases from J, the junction contained 7 bases not matched to a gene. The CDR3 runs to 15 residues. In DNA, the CDR3 is TGTGCCAGCTCACCGTGGGACGGGGGGACCTACGAGCAGTACTTC. Protein sequence: CASSPWDGGTYEQYF.

The table lists this clone with a few counts. Since the CDR3 does not end with the conserved phenylalanine or tryptophan, this likely comes from a read error. Because the CDR3's place on the DNA is in doubt, the DNA is left out and the CDR3 is given as listed by TCRdb. The chain is built from TRBV2 and TRBJ2-7; the D call TRBD2 from the table was never checked on the DNA. Germline CDR1 SNHLY, CDR2 FYNNEI. Both ends counted, the CDR3 spans 11 residues. CDR3 residues: CASSEFGLTLL.

This clone was seen a handful of times. CDR3 amino acids: CASSIQGYEQYF. CDR3 nucleotides: TGTGCCAGCTCAATTCAGGGTTACGAGCAGTACTTC. V is TRBV18 and J is TRBJ2-7, with TRBD1 as a possible D gene (5 bases). In germline, CDR1 is KGHSH, CDR2 LQKENI. V gave up 5 bases and J gave up 4 bases, with 9 bases separating them. The CDR3 runs 12 residues.

CDR3 protein: CASSQDPPYSGGANNEQYF. In DNA form, the CDR3 reads TGTGCCAGCAGCCAAGACCCCCCGTATAGCGGGGGGGCTAACAACGAGCAGTACTTC. The rearrangement joins TRBV4-2 to TRBJ2-7; 11 bases match TRBD2. Germline CDR1 reads LGHNA; CDR2 reads YNFKEQ. Losses at the gene ends were 0 bases for V and 5 bases for J; bases not matched to a gene: 15. The CDR3 runs to 19 residues.

The chain recombines TRBV19 with TRBJ2-1; the match to TRBD1 covers 8 bases. Germline CDR1 and CDR2: LNHDA and SQIVND (reference sequence). Trimming removed 5 bases from V and 4 bases from J; junction bases left unmatched: 4. The length of the CDR3 is 14 residues. CDR3 nucleotide sequence: TGTGCCAGTAGTGCAGGGGGCGCGTACAATGAGCAGTTCTTC. Translation gives CASSAGGAYNEQFF.

CDR3 in DNA: TGCGCCAGCAGCTTGGGGGACAGGGGGAACACCGGGGAGCTGTTTTTT. Translation: CASSLGDRGNTGELFF. The gene calls are TRBV5-1 and TRBJ2-2; 10 bases align to TRBD1. After removal of 0 bases from V and 1 base from J, the junction contained 0 bases not matched to a gene. The germline V gene has CDR1 SGHRS and CDR2 YFSETQ. This CDR3 has 16 residues.

The chain recombines TRBV4-3 with TRBJ2-2; possible D gene TRBD1, 5 bases. The length of the CDR3 is 15 residues. Germline assignment: CDR1 LGHNA and CDR2 YSLEER. With 1 base removed from V and 5 bases from J, the gap between germline ends came to 11 bases. CDR3 amino acids: CASSQAAGWTGELFF. The CDR3 DNA is TGCGCCAGCAGCCAAGCGGCAGGGTGGACCGGGGAGCTGTTTTTT.

This chain links TRBV15 with TRBJ2-3; 9 bases align to TRBD2. This CDR3 is 15 amino acids long. V was clipped by 5 bases and J by 4 bases; unmatched bases: 7. Germline-derived CDR1 and CDR2 are LNHNV and YYDKDF (reference sequence). CDR3 loop: CATSSGLARADTQYF. The CDR3 DNA follows: TGTGCCACCAGCTCGGGACTAGCCCGCGCAGATACGCAGTATTTT.

This sequence joins TRBV11-2 and TRBJ1-6; the D gene is possibly TRBD1 (5 bases). V lost 5 bases to trimming and J lost 7 bases, with 18 bases between them. The V gene's germline CDR1 is SGHAT and CDR2 FQNNGV. The CDR3 extends over 16 amino acids. This CDR3 reads CASSRSGGAPNSPLHF. CDR3 coding DNA: TGTGCCAGCAGCAGATCGGGGGGAGCCCCAAATTCACCCCTCCACTTT.

The chain recombines TRBV19 with TRBJ1-3; 9 positions match TRBD1. CDR3 length equals 17 residues. V was pared by 7 bases and J by 2 bases, with 12 bases of the junction left unmatched. Germline CDR1 reads LNHDA; CDR2 reads SQIVND (reference sequence). The DNA of the CDR3 is TGTGCCAGTACCTCGGGGGGACAGGGAAAGCCTGGAAACACCATATATTTT. This sequence encodes CASTSGGQGKPGNTIYF.

This clone came up a few times. The genes are TRBV5-6 and TRBJ2-1; 15 bases fit TRBD2. Looked up from germline, CDR1 is SGHDT and CDR2 is YYEEEE. V shed 4 bases and J 1 base; nucleotides not matched to a gene: 6. The CDR3 extends over 18 amino acids. The CDR3 sequence: CASSRTSGGAGSYNEQFF. CDR3 nucleotides: TGTGCCAGCAGCCGGACTAGCGGGGGGGCAGGTTCCTACAATGAGCAGTTCTTC.

This clone showed up just a few times. V gene TRBV4-1 combines with J gene TRBJ1-1, with D unresolved. CDR3 length equals 13 residues. V lost 3 bases and J 3 bases, leaving 8 bases between the germline ends. CDR1 and CDR2 (germline): MGHRA, YSYEKL. The CDR3 DNA is TGCGCCAGCAGCCAGGCAGGTTACACTGAAGCTTTCTTT. Translating it yields CASSQAGYTEAFF.

This chain links TRBV4-3 with TRBJ2-3, with D maybe TRBD1 (7 bases). The CDR3 is 17 amino acids. Germline V gene data show CDR1 as LGHNA and CDR2 as YSLEER. V was clipped by 1 base and J by 4 bases, with 18 bases between them. In DNA form, the CDR3 reads TGCGCCAGCAGCCAAGTCGTAGGACAGGCGGGATCAGATACGCAGTATTTT. It encodes CASSQVVGQAGSDTQYF.

The chain combines TRBV7-9 with TRBJ1-2; D not certain. Germline V CDR1 and CDR2: SEHNR, FQNEAQ (reference sequence). Trimming removed 5 bases at V and 7 bases at J, with 14 bases between. CDR3 length equals 13 residues. CDR3 amino acids: CASSLGLLCGYTF. The CDR3 DNA follows: TGTGCCAGCAGCCTAGGACTCCTTTGTGGCTACACCTTC.

The chain couples TRBV27 to TRBJ2-3; the D gene is possibly TRBD2 (6 bases). The CDR3 has 14 amino acids. The germline V and J ends were trimmed by 4 bases and 2 bases, with 10 bases remaining between them. Germline-derived CDR1 and CDR2 are MNHEY and SMNVEV (reference sequence). The CDR3 is CASSSGLSTDTQYF. DNA for the CDR3: TGTGCCAGCAGTTCGGGACTCTCCACAGATACGCAGTATTTT.

The CDR3 nucleotides read TGTGCCAGCAGCCCCGGGGTAGCGGGGGGCAATGAGCAGTTCTTC. It yields the protein CASSPGVAGGNEQFF. The V gene is TRBV5-6, the J gene TRBJ2-1; 10 bases are a match to TRBD2. The CDR3 totals 15 residues. V was pared by 4 bases and J by 6 bases, with 7 bases of the junction left unmatched. Germline V gene data show CDR1 as SGHDT and CDR2 as YYEEEE.

J is TRBJ2-7 and V is TRBV6-1, with D possibly TRBD1 on 5 matching bases. This CDR3 is 17 amino acids long. V was shortened by 1 base and J by 4 bases, with 20 bases between the two germline ends. In germline, CDR1 is MNHNS, CDR2 SASEGT. The CDR3 bases are TGTGCCAGCAGTGAAGAGTGGGGCCTAACCCAATTTTACGAGCAGTACTTC. The encoded protein is CASSEEWGLTQFYEQYF.

The CDR3 region has the DNA TGTGCCAGATTGATCCTGGACAGGGGATGCAATCAGCCCCAGCATTTT. Translation gives CARLILDRGCNQPQHF. This chain connects TRBV5-3 to TRBJ1-5; 9 positions match TRBD1. TRBV5-3 qualifies as an ORF whose function is uncertain. V trimming: 7 bases; J trimming: 2 bases; junction bases outside the gene matches: 10. The CDR3 is 16 residues long.

The chain employs TRBV19 and TRBJ1-4, with TRBD1 matching over 12 bases. Germline CDR1 is LNHDA and CDR2 is SQIVND (reference sequence). V dropped 6 bases and J dropped 0; count of bases not matched to a gene: 2. The CDR3 is made up of 16 amino acids. CDR3 bases: TGTGCCAGTAGGGGGACAGGGGGCTCAACTAATGAAAAACTGTTTTTT. This encodes CASRGTGGSTNEKLFF.

This clone was observed a single time. The chain is built from TRBV6-1 and TRBJ1-1, with 11 nucleotides matching TRBD1. Germline trimming cut 4 bases from V and 4 bases from J; bases unmatched to any gene: 8. Germline values: CDR1 MNHNS, CDR2 SASEGT. There are 16 residues in the CDR3. CDR3 coding DNA: TGTGCCAGCAGTGGAAGTCCCGGGACAGGGGGCACTGAAGCTTTCTTT. Protein product: CASSGSPGTGGTEAFF.

The V call is TRBV29-1, the J call TRBJ2-5; maybe TRBD1 (6 bases). Trimming took 5 bases from V and 8 from J, leaving 12 bases between them. There are 11 residues in the CDR3. Per the germline V gene, CDR1 is SQVTM and CDR2 is ANQGSEA. CDR3 DNA: TGCAGCGTTATAACAGGGTTTACCCAGTACTTC. Translated: CSVITGFTQYF.

This clone was counted a single time. The chain links TRBV6-5 to TRBJ1-3; D gene unclear. Trimming shortened V by 2 bases and J by 0 bases, and 11 bases separated the two germline ends. CDR3 length: 16 amino acids. Looked up from germline, CDR1 is MNHEY and CDR2 is SVGAGI. CDR3 sequence reads: CASSYGVPSSGNTIYF. CDR3 in DNA: TGTGCCAGCAGTTACGGAGTGCCGTCCTCTGGAAACACCATATATTTT.

For the CDR3, the DNA is TGTGCCAGCAGTTCCTTCACAGATACGCAGTATTTT. This codes for CASSSFTDTQYF. The V call is TRBV7-6, the J call TRBJ2-3; no clear D gene. Germline V gives CDR1 SGHVS, CDR2 FNYEAQ. This CDR3 comprises 12 residues. The V end lost 6 bases, the J end lost 2 bases, and 6 bases lay between the germline ends.

The V call is TRBV6-1, the J call TRBJ1-5; weak D call: TRBD1 (6 bases). Trimming shortened V by 6 bases and J by 5 bases, and 11 bases separated the two germline ends. CDR3 size: 13 residues. Germline CDR1 and CDR2: MNHNS and SASEGT. The CDR3 loop reads CASSRGADQPQHF. DNA of the CDR3: TGTGCCAGCAGCCGGGGGGCCGATCAGCCCCAGCATTTT.

The CDR3 region is CASSLSGDEQFF. The DNA of the CDR3 is TGTGCCAGCAGTTTATCCGGTGATGAGCAGTTCTTC. J is TRBJ2-1 and V is TRBV27; no reliable D call. Trimming stripped 0 bases from V and 8 bases from J, with 5 bases between. The CDR3 is made up of 12 amino acids. Germline CDR1 and CDR2: MNHEY and SMNVEV (reference sequence).

This clone was recorded once. V gene TRBV7-6 combines with J gene TRBJ1-5; TRBD1 agrees at 10 bases. The CDR3 covers 15 residues. V gave up 1 base and J gave up 7 bases; unmatched junction bases: 4. Germline V CDR1 and CDR2: SGHVS, FNYEAQ. Here the CDR3 DNA reads TGTGCCAGCAGCTTAGGGACAGGGGGGCGGCAGCCCCAGCATTTT. This gives the protein CASSLGTGGRQPQHF. Full variable domain (missing parts from reference TRBV7-6 and TRBJ1-5): GAGVSQSPRYKVTKRGQDVALRCDPISGHVSLYWYRQALGQGPEFLTYFNYEAQQDKSGLPNDRFSAERPEGSISTLTIQRTEQRDSAMYRCASSLGTGGRQPQHFGDGTRLSIL.

Only a few counts were recorded for this clone. The chain couples TRBV14 to TRBJ1-2, with TRBD1 as a possible D gene (6 bases). CDR3 length equals 12 residues. Trimming removed 5 bases from V and 7 bases from J, with 11 bases in between. Germline assignment: CDR1 SGHDN and CDR2 FVKESK. CDR3 sequence reads: CASSGGGGGYTF. The DNA of the CDR3 is TGTGCCAGCAGCGGGGGGGGCGGTGGCTACACCTTC.

The rearrangement uses TRBV2 and TRBJ1-1, with D possibly TRBD1 on 5 matching bases. Trimming shortened V by 4 bases and J by 4 bases, and 13 bases separated the two germline ends. The V gene's germline CDR1 is SNHLY and CDR2 FYNNEI. The CDR3 length is 14 residues. The CDR3 reads CASSVLRGATEAFF. The CDR3 nucleotides are TGTGCCAGCAGTGTTTTAAGGGGCGCCACTGAAGCTTTCTTT.

J is TRBJ2-1 and V is TRBV11-2, with 7 bases lining up with TRBD1. In germline, CDR1 is SGHAT, CDR2 FQNNGV. Trimming took 2 bases from V and 3 from J; bases not matched to a gene: 10. The CDR3 covers 17 residues. The CDR3 reads CASSLSTPGTVYNEQFF. The CDR3 nucleotides read TGTGCCAGCAGCTTATCGACCCCCGGGACAGTCTACAATGAGCAGTTCTTC.